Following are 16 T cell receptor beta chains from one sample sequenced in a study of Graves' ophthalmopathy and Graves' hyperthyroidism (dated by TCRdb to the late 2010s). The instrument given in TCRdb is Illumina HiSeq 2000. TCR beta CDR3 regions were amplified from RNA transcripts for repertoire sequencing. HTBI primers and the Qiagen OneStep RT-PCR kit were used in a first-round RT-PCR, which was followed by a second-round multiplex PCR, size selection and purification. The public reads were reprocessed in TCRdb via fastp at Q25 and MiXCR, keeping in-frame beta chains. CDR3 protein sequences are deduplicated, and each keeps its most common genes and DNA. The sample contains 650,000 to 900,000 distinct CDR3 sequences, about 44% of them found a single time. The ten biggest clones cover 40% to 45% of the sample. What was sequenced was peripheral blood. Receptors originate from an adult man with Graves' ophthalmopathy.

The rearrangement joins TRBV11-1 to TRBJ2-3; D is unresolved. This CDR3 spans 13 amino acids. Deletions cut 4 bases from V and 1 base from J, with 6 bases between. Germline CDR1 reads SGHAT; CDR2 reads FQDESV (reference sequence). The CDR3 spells CASSYGGTDTQYF. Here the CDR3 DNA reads TGTGCCAGCAGCTATGGGGGCACAGATACGCAGTATTTT.

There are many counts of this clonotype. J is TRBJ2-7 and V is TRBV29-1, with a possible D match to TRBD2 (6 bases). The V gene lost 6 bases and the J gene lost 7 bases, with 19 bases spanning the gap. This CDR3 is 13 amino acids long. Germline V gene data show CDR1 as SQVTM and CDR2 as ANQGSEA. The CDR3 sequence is CSVDGVTAGEQYF. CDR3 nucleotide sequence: TGCAGCGTGGATGGAGTCACCGCGGGAGAGCAGTACTTC.

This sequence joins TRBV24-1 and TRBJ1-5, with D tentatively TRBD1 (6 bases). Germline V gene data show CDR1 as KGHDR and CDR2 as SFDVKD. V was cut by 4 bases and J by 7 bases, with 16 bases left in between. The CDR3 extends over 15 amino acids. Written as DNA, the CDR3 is TGTGCCACCAGTGACCCAGGGGCAGGCGGGCAGCCCCAGCATTTT. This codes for CATSDPGAGGQPQHF.

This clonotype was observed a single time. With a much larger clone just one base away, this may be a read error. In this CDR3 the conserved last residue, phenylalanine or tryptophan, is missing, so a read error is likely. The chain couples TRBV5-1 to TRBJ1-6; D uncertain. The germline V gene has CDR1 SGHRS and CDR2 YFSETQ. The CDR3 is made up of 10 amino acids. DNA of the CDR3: TGCGCGAAGGATAATTCACCCCTCCACCTT. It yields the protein CAKDNSPLHL.

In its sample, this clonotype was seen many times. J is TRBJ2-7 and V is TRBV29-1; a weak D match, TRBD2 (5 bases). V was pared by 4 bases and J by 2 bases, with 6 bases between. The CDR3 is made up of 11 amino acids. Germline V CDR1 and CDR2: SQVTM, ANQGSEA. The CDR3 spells CSVGETYEQYF. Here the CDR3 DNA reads TGCAGCGTTGGGGAGACCTACGAGCAGTACTTC.

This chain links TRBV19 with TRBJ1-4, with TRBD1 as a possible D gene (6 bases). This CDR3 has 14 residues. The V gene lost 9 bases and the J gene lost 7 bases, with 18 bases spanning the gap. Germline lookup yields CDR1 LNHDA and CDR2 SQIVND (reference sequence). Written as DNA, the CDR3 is TGTGCCAGCTCACGACAGGACGGAGGTGAAAAACTGTTTTTT. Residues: CASSRQDGGEKLFF.

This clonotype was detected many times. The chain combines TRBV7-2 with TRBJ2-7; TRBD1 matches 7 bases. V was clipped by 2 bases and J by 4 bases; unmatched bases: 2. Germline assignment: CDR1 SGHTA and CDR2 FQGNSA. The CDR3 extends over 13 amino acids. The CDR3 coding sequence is TGTGCCAGCAGCTTAACAGGGGAATACGAGCAGTACTTC. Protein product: CASSLTGEYEQYF.

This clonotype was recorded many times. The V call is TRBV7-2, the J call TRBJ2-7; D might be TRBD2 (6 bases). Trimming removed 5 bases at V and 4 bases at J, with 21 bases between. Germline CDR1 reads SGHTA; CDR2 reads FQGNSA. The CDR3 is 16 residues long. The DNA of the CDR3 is TGTGCCAGCAGCCCAGGAAGTTATGGGGGGAGATACGAGCAGTACTTC. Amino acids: CASSPGSYGGRYEQYF.

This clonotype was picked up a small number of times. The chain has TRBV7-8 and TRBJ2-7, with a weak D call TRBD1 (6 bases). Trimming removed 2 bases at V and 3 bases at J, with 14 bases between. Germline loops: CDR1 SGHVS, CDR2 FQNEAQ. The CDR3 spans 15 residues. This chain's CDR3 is CASSLRQAANYEQYF. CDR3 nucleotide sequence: TGTGCCAGCAGCTTACGACAGGCCGCGAACTACGAGCAGTACTTC.

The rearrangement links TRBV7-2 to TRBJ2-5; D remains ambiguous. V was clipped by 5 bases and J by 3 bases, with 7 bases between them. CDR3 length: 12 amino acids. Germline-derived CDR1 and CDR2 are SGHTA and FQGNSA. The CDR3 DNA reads TGTGCCAGCAGCGTAAGGGAAGAGACCCAGTACTTC. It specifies CASSVREETQYF.

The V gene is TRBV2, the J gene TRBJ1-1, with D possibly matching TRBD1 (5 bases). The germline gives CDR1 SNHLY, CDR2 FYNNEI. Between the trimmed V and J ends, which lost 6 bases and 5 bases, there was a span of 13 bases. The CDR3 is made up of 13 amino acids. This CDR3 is CASRGRGWTEAFF. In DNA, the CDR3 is TGTGCCAGCAGGGGTAGGGGCTGGACTGAAGCTTTCTTT.

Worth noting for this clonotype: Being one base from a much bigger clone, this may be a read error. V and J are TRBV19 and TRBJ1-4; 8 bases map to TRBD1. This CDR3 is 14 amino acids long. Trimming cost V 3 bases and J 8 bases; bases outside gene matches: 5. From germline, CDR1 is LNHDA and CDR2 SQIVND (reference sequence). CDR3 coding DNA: TGTGCCAGTAGTATCGGACAGGGTGGCGAAAAACTGTTTTTT. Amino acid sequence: CASSIGQGGEKLFF.

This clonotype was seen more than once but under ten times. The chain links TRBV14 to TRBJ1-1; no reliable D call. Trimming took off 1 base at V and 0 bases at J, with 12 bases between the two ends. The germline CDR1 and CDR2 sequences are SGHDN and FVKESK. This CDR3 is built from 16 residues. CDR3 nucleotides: TGTGCCAGCAGCCAAGTAGGTAGCTTACTGAACACTGAAGCTTTCTTT. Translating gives CASSQVGSLLNTEAFF.

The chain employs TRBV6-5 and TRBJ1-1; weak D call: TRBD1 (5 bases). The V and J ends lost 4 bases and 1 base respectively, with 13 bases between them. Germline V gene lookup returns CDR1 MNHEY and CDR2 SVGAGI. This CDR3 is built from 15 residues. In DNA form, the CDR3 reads TGTGCCAGCAGTTTGACGGGACGGCCGAACACTGAAGCTTTCTTT. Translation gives CASSLTGRPNTEAFF.

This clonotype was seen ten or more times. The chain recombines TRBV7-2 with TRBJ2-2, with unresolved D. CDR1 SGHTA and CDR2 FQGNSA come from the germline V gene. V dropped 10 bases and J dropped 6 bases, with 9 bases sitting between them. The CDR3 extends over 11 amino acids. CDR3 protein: CATKIPGELFF. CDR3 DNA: TGTGCCACCAAGATCCCCGGGGAGCTGTTTTTT.

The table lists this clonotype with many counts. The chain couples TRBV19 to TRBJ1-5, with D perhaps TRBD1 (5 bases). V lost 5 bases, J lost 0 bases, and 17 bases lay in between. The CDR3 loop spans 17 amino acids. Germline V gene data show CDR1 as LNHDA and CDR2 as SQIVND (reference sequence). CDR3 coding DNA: TGTGCCAGTAGTGCCGCAGCCAGGGCCTATAGCAATCAGCCCCAGCATTTT. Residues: CASSAAARAYSNQPQHF.